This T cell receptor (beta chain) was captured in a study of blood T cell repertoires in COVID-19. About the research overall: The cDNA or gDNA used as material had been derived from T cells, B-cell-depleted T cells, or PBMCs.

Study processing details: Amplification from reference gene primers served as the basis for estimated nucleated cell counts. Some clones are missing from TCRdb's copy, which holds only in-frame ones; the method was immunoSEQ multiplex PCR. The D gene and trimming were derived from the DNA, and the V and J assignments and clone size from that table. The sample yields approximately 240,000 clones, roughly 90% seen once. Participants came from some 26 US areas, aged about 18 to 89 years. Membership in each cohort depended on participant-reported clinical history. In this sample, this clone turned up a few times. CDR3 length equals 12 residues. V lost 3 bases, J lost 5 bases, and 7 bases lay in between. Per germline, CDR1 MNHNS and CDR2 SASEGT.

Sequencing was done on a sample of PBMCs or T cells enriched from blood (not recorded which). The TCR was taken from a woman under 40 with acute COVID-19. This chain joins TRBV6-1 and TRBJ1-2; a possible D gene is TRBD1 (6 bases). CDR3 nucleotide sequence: TGTGCCAGCAGTGAGACAGGATATGGCTACACCTTC. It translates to CASSETGYGYTF.